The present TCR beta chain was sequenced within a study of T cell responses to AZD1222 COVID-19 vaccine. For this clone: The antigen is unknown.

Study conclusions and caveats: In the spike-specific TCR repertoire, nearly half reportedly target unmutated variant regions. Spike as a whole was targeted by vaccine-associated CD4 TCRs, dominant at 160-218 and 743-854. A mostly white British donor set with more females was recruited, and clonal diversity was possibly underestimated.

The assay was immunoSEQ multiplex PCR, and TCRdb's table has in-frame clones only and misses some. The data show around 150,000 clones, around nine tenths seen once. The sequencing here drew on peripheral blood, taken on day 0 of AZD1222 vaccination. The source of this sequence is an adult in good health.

The chain's CDR3 is CASSLKVLRVTSYTFYNEQFF. The CDR3 nucleotides are TGTGCCAGCAGCTTAAAAGTTCTCCGGGTCACTTCATACACCTTCTACAATGAGCAGTTCTTC. The J gene is TRBJ2-1, the V gene TRBV7-8; no firm D call. Per the germline V gene, CDR1 is SGHVS and CDR2 is FQNEAQ. V lost 2 bases and J 3 bases, leaving 29 bases between the germline ends. CDR3 size: 21 residues.